This TCR beta chain was observed in a study of immune evolution from preneoplasia to lung adenocarcinoma. Study results and limitations: Normal lung had the highest top T cell clone frequencies. Later-stage lesions appeared to have more T cells, more diversity, less clonality.

Comments on this clone: Its target is not known.

Method: immunoSEQ multiplex PCR; TCRdb's copy keeps in-frame clones and lacks some. The sample yields around 6,200 clones, 65% to 85% seen once. Trimming left V 4 bases short and J 7 bases short, with 14 bases between. This CDR3 is built from 14 residues. Germline CDR1 is LGHNT and CDR2 is FRNRAP. The sequenced sample was FFPE adjacent normal lung tissue. The TCR was taken from a donor at least 70 years old with lung adenocarcinoma. The chain couples TRBV12-5 to TRBJ1-5; D not resolved. The CDR3 DNA reads TGTGCTAGTGGTTCGACCGTTAACGGCCAGCCCCAGCATTTT. Translated, it gives CASGSTVNGQPQHF. The entire variable domain, with the rest obtained from reference TRBV12-5 and TRBJ1-5, is as follows: DARVTQTPRHKVTEMGQEVTMRCQPILGHNTVFWYRQTMMQGLELLAYFRNRAPLDDSGMPKDRFSAEMPDATLATLKIQPSEPRDSAVYFCASGSTVNGQPQHFGDGTRLSIL.